A selection of T cell receptor beta chains follows, all from one sample in a study of monozygotic twins with inflammatory bowel disease. Reprocessing the 5' RACE reads, TCRdb reports a single entry for every CDR3 protein and omits DNA. Recorded for this sample: 300,000 to 400,000 distinct CDR3 sequences. The sequenced sample consisted of blood. Receptor source: a human donor with ulcerative colitis or Crohn's disease, or a healthy co-twin of an affected twin (not recorded which). Both conserved end residues are part of each CDR3. Clone size is not always given. Where it is, it says once, few, many or a class for expanded clones.

cdr3_aa: CASSVLGGGYNEQFF; v_call: TRBV9; j_call: TRBJ2-1; clone_size: .
cdr3_aa: CASSSTVYGYTF; v_call: TRBV7-9; j_call: TRBJ1-2; clone_size: .
cdr3_aa: CASSWTSGEIDTQYF; v_call: TRBV4-3; j_call: TRBJ2-3; clone_size: .
cdr3_aa: CASSSPEGAKNIQYF; v_call: TRBV7-2; j_call: TRBJ2-4; clone_size: .
cdr3_aa: CASSILGQGPNQPQHF; v_call: TRBV12-3/TRBV12-4; j_call: TRBJ1-5; clone_size: .
cdr3_aa: CASSPYEVELAKNIQYF; v_call: TRBV27; j_call: TRBJ2-4; clone_size: .
cdr3_aa: CSVEFSGGGPQHF; v_call: TRBV29-1; j_call: TRBJ1-5; clone_size: .
cdr3_aa: CASSPPDRITDTQYF; v_call: TRBV7-9; j_call: TRBJ2-3; clone_size: .
cdr3_aa: CSGGGNQPQHF; v_call: TRBV20-1; j_call: TRBJ1-5; clone_size: .
cdr3_aa: CASSLVSTDTQYF; v_call: TRBV7-2; j_call: TRBJ2-3; clone_size: medium-sized
cdr3_aa: CASSGPPYNEQFF; v_call: TRBV6-5; j_call: TRBJ2-1; clone_size: .
cdr3_aa: CASRTGSSGGYNEQFF; v_call: TRBV6-1; j_call: TRBJ2-1; clone_size: .
cdr3_aa: CSANQNGRQQGPQHF; v_call: TRBV20-1; j_call: TRBJ1-5; clone_size: .
cdr3_aa: CASSLMGTGAYEQFF; v_call: TRBV5-1; j_call: TRBJ2-1; clone_size: .
cdr3_aa: CASSLNRVYNEQFF; v_call: TRBV5-1; j_call: TRBJ2-1; clone_size: .
cdr3_aa: CACAIFGAMNTEAFF; v_call: TRBV30; j_call: TRBJ1-1; clone_size: .
cdr3_aa: CASSPYSGGPNNEQFF; v_call: TRBV7-2; j_call: TRBJ2-1; clone_size: .
cdr3_aa: CASTPGANEQFF; v_call: TRBV7-9; j_call: TRBJ2-1; clone_size: .
cdr3_aa: CASSKGQPNNEQFF; v_call: TRBV5-1; j_call: TRBJ2-1; clone_size: .
cdr3_aa: CSARGTGGAGTEAFF; v_call: TRBV20-1; j_call: TRBJ1-1; clone_size: .
cdr3_aa: CASSLGLVIGEETQYF; v_call: TRBV7-8; j_call: TRBJ2-5; clone_size: .
cdr3_aa: CASSQVGRTDTQYF; v_call: TRBV3-1; j_call: TRBJ2-3; clone_size: .
cdr3_aa: CSAGGLNQPQHF; v_call: TRBV29-1; j_call: TRBJ1-5; clone_size: .
cdr3_aa: CASSSRDINQPQHF; v_call: TRBV2; j_call: TRBJ1-5; clone_size: .